The clone carrying this T cell receptor beta chain appeared a single time. Antigen: not known. The data belong to a study of T cell responses to AZD1222 COVID-19 vaccine. The protocol was immunoSEQ multiplex PCR, while the TCRdb copy is restricted to in-frame clones and leaves out a portion. The sample contains about 180,000 clones, 70% to 90% of which appear only once. Study-wide results and caveats: The span of vaccine-associated CD4 TCRs extended across spike, with dominance at 160-218 and 743-854. Most donors were white British and more were female, and clonal diversity was possibly underestimated. Targets within unmutated variant regions were reportedly found for nearly half of spike-specific TCRs.

V was pared by 7 bases and J by 0 bases, with 13 bases between. This CDR3 contains 15 residues. Germline CDR1 and CDR2: SNHLY and FYNNEI. This clonotype was sampled from an adult in good health. Sequenced here: peripheral blood, sampled on day 0 of AZD1222 vaccination. The J gene is TRBJ1-5, the V gene TRBV2, with a possible D match to TRBD1 (5 bases). CDR3 loop: CASTLDRSSNQPQHF. CDR3 in DNA: TGTGCCAGCACCCTTGACAGAAGTAGCAATCAGCCCCAGCATTTT.